This T cell receptor beta chain is drawn from a study of blood T cell repertoires in COVID-19. Across the study: Samples representing acute and convalescent COVID-19 were sourced from the United States, Italy and Spain. PBMCs, B-cell-depleted T cells, or T cells were the source of the cDNA or gDNA that made up the material.

Looked up from germline, CDR1 is SGHRS and CDR2 is YFSETQ. The CDR3 runs 17 residues. Germline trimming cut 5 bases from V and 2 bases from J; bases unmatched to any gene: 10. Sequenced by immunoSEQ multiplex PCR; TCRdb stores in-frame clones only, minus some. The repertoire holds tens of thousands of clones, around 84% seen once, with 2% to 3% in the top ten. The sequencing input was peripheral blood. The rearrangement links TRBV5-1 to TRBJ2-1; 10 nucleotides align to TRBD2. This TCR came from a woman aged 80 or over with COVID-19, enrolled during active disease. The chain's CDR3 is CASRTFPLAGAYNEQFF. The CDR3 DNA reads TGCGCCAGCAGAACGTTTCCGCTAGCGGGAGCCTACAATGAGCAGTTCTTC.